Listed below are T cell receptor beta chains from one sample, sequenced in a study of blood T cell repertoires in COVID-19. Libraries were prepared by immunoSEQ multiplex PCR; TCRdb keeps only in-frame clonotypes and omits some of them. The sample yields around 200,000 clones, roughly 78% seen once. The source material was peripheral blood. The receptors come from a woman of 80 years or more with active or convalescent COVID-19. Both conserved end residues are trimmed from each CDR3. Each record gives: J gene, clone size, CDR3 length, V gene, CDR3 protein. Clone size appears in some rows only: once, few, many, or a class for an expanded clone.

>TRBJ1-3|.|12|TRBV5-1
ASSPETAGNTIY
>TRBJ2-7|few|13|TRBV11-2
ASRRIQGRAYEQY
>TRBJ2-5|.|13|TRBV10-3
ATNQGQAYQETQY
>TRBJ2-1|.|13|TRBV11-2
ASSSGLYRPDEQF
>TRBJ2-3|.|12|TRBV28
ASLPQGGTDTQY
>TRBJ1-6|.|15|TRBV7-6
ASSPARGQYRNSPLH
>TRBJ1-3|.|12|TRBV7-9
ASSSTGFGNTIY
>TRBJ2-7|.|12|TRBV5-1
ASSTGPGAYEQY
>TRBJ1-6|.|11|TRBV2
ANKQGNNSPLH
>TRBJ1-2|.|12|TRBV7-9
ASSLHGTQGDDT
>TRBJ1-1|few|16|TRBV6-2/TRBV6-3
ASSYSSGEGRRNTEAF
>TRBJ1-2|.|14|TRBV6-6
ASSYTPGGSNYGYT
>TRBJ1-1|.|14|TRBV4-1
ASSPTGQGMNTEAF
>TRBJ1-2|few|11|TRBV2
ASADRVSYGYT
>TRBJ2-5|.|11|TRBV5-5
ASSWTGWETQY
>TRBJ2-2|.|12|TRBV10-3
AIWTGQGTGELF
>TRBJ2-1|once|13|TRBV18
ASSPNGLFYNEQF
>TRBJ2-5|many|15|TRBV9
ASSSSRQDPRVETQY
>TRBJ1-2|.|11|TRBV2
ASTRTAYYGYT
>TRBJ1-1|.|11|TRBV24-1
ATRGGQDTEAF
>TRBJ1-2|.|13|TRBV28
ASSSAGVGDYGYT
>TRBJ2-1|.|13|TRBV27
ASSKDRSSYNEQF
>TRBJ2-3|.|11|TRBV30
AWGRGSTDTQY
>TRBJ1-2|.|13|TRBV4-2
ASSQDSTGYGGYT
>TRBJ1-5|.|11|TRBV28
ASSPRTNQPQH
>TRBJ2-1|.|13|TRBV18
ASSPSGGAGIEQF
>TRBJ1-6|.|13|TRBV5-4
AWERDPLINSPLH
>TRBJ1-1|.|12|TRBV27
ASRVTGPNTEAF
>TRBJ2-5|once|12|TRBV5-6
ASSPAAIQETQY
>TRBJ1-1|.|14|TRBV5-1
ASSPSGVGANTEAF
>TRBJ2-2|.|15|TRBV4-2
ASSQRAGGPNTGELF
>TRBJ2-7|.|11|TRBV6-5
ASSYRESYEQY
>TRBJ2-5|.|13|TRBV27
ASSQLTGLGETQY
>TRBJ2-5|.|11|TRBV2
ASSGRDILTQY
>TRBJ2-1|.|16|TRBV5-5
ASSWRPGLAGGLDEQF
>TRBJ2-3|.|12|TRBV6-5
ASSWRELTDTQY
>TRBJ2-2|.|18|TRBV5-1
ASSYRGGLAVSPNTGELF
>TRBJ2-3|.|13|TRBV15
ATSNQGGWADTQY
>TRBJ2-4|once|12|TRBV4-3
ASSRRWGQDIQY
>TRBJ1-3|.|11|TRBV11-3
ASSSEPRDTIY
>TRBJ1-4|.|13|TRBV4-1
ASSQVSRRNEKLF
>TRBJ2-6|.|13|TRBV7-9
ASTHQGAGANVLT
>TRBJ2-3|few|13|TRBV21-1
ASNPPGQGPDTQY
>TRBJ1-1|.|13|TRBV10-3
AISRKVQGNTEAF
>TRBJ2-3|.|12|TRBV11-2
ASSLVGSTDTQY
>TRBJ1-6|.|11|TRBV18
ASSAGAGSPLH
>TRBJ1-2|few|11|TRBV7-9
ASIRTGDYGYT
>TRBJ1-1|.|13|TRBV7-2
ASSLDRGLNTEAF
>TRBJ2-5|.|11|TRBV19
ASSGLAAETQY
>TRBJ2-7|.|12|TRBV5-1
ASSLTGTGNEQY
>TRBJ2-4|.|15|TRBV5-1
ASSVSGNRDRVVIQY
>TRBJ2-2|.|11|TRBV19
ASIGLAAGELF
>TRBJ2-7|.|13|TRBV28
ASSLGSGGAYEQY
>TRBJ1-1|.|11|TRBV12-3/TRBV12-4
ASSLQSNTEAF
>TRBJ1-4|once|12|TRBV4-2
ASSTRTGFEKLF
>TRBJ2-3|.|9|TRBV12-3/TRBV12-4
ASSQRVSQY
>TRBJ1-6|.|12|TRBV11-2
ASSRSRVNSPLH
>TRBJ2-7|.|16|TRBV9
ASSARGSWDRDGVEQY
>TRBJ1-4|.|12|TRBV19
ASSIDRSNEKLF
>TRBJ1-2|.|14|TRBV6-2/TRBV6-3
ASSYLNRGRTDGYT